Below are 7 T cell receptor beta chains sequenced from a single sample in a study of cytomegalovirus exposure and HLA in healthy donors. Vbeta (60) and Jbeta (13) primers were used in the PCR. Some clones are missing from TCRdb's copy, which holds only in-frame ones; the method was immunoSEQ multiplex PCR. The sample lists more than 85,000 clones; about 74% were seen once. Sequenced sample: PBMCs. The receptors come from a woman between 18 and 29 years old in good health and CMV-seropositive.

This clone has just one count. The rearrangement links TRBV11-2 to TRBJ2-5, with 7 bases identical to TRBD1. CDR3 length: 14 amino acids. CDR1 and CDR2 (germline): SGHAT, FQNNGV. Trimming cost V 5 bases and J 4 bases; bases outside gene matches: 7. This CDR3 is CASSISTGPETQYF. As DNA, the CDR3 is TGTGCCAGCAGCATCTCGACAGGGCCAGAGACCCAGTACTTC. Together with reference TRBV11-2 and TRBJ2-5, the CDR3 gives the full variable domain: EAGVAQSPRYKIIEKRQSVAFWCNPISGHATLYWYQQILGQGPKLLIQFQNNGVVDDSQLPKDRFSAERLKGVDSTLKIQPAKLEDSAVYLCASSISTGPETQYFGPGTRLLVL.

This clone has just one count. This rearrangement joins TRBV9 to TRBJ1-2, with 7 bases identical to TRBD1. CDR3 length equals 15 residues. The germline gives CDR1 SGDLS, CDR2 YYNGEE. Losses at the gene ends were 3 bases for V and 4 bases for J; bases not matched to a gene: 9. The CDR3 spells CASSDTGAVGYGYTF. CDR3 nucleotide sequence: TGTGCCAGCAGCGATACAGGGGCGGTAGGCTATGGCTACACCTTC.

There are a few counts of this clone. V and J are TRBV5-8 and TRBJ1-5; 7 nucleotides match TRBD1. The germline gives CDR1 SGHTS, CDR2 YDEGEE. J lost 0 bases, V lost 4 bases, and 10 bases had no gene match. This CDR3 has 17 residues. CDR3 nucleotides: TGTGCCAGCAGCCGTTTGAGGGGGACAGTTAGCAATCAGCCCCAGCATTTT. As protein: CASSRLRGTVSNQPQHF.

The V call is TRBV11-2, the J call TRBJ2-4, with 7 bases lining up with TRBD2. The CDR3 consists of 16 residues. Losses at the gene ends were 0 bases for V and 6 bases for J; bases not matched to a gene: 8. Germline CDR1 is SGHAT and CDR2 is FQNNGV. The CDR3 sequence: CASSLDGGEGGNIQYF. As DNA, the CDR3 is TGTGCCAGCAGCTTAGATGGGGGGGAGGGAGGAAACATTCAGTACTTC.

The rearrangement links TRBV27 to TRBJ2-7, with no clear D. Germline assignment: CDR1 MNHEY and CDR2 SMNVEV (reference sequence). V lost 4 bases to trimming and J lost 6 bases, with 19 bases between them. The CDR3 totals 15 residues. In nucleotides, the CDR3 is TGTGCCAGCAGTTGGCGTTTTGGCCTCCGGGTCGAGCAGTACTTC. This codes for CASSWRFGLRVEQYF.

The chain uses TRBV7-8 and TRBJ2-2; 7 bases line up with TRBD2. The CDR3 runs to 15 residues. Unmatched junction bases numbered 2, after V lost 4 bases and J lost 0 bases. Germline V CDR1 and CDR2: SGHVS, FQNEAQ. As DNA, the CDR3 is TGTGCCAGCAGCTCTAGCGGAACGAACACCGGGGAGCTGTTTTTT. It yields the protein CASSSSGTNTGELFF.

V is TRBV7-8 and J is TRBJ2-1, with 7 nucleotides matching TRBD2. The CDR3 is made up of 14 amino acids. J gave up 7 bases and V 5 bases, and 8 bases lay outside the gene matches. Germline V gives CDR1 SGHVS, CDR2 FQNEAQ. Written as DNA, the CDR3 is TGTGCCAGCAGCCGTAGCGGGCTTAGGAATGAGCAGTTCTTC. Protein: CASSRSGLRNEQFF.